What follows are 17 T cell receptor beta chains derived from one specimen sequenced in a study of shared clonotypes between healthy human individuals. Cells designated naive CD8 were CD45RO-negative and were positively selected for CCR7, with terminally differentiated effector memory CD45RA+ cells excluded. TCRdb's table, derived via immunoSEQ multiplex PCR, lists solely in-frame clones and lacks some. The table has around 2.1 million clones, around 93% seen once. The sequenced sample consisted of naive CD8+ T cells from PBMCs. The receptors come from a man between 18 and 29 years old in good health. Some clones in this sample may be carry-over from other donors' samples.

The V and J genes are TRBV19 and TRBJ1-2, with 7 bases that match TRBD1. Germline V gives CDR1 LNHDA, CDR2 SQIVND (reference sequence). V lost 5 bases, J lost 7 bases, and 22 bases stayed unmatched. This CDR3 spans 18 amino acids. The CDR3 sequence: CASSLAVSEGAHRFGYTF. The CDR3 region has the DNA TGTGCCAGTAGTCTGGCCGTGAGTGAGGGGGCGCATCGATTTGGCTACACCTTC.

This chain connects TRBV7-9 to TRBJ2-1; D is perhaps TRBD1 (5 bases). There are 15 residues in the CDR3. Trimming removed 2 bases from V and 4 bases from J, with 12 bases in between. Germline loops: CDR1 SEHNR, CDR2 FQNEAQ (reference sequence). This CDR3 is CASSLPGSLYNEQFF. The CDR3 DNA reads TGTGCCAGCAGCTTACCAGGGTCCCTTTACAATGAGCAGTTCTTC.

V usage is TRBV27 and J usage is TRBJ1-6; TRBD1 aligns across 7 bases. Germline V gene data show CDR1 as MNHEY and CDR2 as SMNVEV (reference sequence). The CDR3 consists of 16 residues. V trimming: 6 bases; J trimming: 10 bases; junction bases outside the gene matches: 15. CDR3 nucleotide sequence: TGTGCCAGCAGGGCCCGGCGGGACAGCACGAAATCACCCCTCCACTTT. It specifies CASRARRDSTKSPLHF.

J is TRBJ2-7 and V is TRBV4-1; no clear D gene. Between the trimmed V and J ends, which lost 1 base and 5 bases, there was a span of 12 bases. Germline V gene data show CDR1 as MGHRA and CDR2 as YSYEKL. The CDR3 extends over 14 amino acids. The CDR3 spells CASSQAPFIDEQYF. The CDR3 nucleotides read TGCGCCAGCAGCCAAGCCCCGTTTATAGACGAGCAGTACTTC.

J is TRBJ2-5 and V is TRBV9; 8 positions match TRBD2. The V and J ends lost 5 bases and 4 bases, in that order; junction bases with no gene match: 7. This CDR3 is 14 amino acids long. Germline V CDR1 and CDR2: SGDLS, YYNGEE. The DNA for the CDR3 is TGTGCCAGCAGTAGCGGGACGGAGGGAGAGACCCAGTACTTC. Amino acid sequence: CASSSGTEGETQYF.

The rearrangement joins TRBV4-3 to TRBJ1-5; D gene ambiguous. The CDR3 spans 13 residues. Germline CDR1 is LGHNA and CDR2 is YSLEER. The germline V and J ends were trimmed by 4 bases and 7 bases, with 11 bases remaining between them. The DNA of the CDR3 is TGCGCCAGCAGCCCAAGAGGCCGGCAGCCCCAGCATTTT. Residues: CASSPRGRQPQHF.

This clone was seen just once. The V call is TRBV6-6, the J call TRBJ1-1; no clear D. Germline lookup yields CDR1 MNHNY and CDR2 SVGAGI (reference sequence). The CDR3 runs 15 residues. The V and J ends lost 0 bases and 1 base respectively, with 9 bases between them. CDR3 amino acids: CASSYSEGPNTEAFF. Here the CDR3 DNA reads TGTGCCAGCAGTTACTCTGAAGGGCCGAACACTGAAGCTTTCTTT.

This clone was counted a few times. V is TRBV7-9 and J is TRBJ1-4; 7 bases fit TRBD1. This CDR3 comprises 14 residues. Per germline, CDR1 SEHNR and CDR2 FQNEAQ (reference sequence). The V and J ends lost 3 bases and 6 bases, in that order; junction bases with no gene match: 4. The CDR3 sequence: CASSFSGTDEKLFF. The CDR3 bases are TGTGCCAGCAGCTTCAGCGGGACAGATGAAAAACTGTTTTTT.

Here the CDR3 reads CASSFSRGAGTYNEQFF. The CDR3 nucleotides read TGTGCCAGCAGTTTCTCCCGGGGAGCGGGAACTTACAATGAGCAGTTCTTC. This chain uses TRBV27 with TRBJ2-1, with 7 positions matching TRBD2. The CDR3 covers 17 residues. J lost 4 bases, V lost 3 bases, and 12 bases had no gene match. Germline CDR1 reads MNHEY; CDR2 reads SMNVEV (reference sequence).

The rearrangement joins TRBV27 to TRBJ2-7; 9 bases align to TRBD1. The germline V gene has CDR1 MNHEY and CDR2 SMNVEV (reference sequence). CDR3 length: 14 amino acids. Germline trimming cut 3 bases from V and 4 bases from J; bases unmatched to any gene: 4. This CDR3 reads CASSFRDRDYEQYF. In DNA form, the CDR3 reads TGTGCCAGCAGTTTCCGGGACAGGGATTACGAGCAGTACTTC.

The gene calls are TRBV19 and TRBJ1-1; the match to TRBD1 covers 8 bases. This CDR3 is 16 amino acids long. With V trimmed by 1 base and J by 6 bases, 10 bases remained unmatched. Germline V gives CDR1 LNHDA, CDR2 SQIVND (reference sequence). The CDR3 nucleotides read TGTGCCAGTAGTATAGGCTCCGGACAGGGAGGCGCTGAAGCTTTCTTT. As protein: CASSIGSGQGGAEAFF.

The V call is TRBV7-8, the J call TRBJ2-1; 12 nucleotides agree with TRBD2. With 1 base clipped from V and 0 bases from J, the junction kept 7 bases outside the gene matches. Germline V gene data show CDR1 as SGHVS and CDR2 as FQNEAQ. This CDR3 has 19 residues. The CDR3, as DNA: TGTGCCAGCAGCTTAGGACTAGCGGGAGAAATGAGCTCCTACAATGAGCAGTTCTTC. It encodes CASSLGLAGEMSSYNEQFF.

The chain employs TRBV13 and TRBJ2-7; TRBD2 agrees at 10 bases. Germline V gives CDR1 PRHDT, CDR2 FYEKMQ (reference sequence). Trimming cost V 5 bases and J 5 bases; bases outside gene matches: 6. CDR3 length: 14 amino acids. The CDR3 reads CASSPGTSVNEQYF. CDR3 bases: TGTGCCAGCAGCCCCGGGACTAGCGTCAACGAGCAGTACTTC.

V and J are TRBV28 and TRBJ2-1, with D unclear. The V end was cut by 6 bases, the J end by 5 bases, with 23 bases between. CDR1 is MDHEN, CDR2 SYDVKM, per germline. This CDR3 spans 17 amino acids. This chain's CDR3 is CASSSPARAQTNNEQFF. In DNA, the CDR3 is TGTGCCAGCAGCTCCCCCGCGAGAGCCCAAACTAACAATGAGCAGTTCTTC.

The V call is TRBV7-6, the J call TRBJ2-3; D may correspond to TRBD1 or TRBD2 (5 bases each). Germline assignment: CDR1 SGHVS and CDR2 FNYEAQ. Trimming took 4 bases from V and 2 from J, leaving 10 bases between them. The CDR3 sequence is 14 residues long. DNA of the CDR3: TGTGCCAGCAGCTCGGGACGCGCCACAGATACGCAGTATTTT. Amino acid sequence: CASSSGRATDTQYF.

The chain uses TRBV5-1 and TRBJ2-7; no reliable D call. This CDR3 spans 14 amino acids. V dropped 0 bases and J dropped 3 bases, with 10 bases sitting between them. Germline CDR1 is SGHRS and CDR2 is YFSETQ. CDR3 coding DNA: TGCGCCAGCAGCTTGGACCTTGGCTACTACGAGCAGTACTTC. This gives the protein CASSLDLGYYEQYF.

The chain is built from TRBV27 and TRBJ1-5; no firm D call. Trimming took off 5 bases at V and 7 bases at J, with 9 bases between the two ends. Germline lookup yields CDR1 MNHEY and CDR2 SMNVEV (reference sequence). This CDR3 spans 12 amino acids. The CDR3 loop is CASSPRNQPQHF. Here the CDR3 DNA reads TGTGCCAGCAGTCCCCGGAACCAGCCCCAGCATTTT.